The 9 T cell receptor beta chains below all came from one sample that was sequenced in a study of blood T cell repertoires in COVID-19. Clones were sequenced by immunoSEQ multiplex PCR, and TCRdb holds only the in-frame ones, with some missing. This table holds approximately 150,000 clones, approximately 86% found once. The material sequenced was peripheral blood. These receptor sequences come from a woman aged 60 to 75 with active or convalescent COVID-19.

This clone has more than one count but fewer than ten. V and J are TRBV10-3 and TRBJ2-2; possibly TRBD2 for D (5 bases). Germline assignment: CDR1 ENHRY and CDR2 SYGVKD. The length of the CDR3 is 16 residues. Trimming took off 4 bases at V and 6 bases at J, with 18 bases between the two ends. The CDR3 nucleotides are TGTGCCATCAGTGGGGGAGACATTAACCTCGCCGGGGAGCTGTTTTTT. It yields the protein CAISGGDINLAGELFF.

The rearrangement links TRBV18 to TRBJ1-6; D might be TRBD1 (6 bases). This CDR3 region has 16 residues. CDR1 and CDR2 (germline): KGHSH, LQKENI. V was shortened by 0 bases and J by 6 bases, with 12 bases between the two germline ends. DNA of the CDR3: TGTGCCAGCTCACCACCCACAGGGTTTGGTAATTCACCCCTCCACTTT. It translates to CASSPPTGFGNSPLHF.

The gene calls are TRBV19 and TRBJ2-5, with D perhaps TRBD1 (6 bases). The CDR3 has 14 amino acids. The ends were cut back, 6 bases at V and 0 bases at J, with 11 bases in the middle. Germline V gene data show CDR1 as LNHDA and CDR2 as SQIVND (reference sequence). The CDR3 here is CASRGQGYQETQYF. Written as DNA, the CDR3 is TGTGCCAGTAGGGGCCAGGGGTACCAAGAGACCCAGTACTTC.

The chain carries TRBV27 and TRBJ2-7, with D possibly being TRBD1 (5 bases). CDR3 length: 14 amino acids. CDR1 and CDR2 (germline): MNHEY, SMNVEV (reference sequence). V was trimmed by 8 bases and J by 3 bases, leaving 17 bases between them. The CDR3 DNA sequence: TGTGCCAGCGGCCGAAACCAAGACAGCTACGAGCAGTACTTC. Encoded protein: CASGRNQDSYEQYF.

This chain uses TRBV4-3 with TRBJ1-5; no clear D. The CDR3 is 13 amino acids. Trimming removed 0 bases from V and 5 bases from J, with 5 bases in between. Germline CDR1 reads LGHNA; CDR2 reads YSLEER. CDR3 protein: CASSQDADQPQHF. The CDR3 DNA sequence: TGCGCCAGCAGCCAAGATGCAGATCAGCCCCAGCATTTT.

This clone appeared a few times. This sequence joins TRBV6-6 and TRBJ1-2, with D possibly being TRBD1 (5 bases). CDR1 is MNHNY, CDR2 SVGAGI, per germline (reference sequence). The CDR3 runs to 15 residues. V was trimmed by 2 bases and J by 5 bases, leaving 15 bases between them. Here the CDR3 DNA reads TGTGCCAGCAGTTACAACCAGGGATTAGCTTATGGCTACACCTTC. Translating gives CASSYNQGLAYGYTF.

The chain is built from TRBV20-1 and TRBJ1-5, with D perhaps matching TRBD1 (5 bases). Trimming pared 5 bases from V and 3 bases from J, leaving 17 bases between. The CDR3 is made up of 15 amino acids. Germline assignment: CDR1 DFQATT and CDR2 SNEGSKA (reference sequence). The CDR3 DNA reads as TGCAGTGCTGGTGCCCTACAGGCTCTCAATCAGCCCCAGCATTTT. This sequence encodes CSAGALQALNQPQHF.

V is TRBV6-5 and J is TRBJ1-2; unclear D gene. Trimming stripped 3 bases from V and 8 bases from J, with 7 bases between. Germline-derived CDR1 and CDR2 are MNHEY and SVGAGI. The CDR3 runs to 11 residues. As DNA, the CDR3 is TGTGCCAGCAGTTATGGCGGAGGCTACACCTTC. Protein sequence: CASSYGGGYTF.

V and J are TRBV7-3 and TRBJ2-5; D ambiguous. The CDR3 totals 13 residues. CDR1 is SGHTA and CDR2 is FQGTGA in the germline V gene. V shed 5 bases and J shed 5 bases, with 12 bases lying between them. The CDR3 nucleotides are TGTGCCAGCAGCACCGTACTTTGGGAGACCCAGTACTTC. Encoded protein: CASSTVLWETQYF.